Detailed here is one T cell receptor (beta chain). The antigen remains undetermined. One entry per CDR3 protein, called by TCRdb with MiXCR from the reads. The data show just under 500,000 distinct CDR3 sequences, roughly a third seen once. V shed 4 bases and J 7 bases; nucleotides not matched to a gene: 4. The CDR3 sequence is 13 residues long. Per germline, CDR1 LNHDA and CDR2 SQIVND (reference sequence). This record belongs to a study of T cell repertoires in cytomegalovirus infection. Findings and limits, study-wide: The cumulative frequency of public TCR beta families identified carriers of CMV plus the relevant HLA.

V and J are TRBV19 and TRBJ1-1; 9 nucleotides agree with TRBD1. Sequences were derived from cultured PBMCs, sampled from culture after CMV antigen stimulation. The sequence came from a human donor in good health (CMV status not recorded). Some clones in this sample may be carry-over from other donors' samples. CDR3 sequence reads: CASSTRQGDEAFF. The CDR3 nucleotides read TGTGCCAGTAGTACCCGACAGGGGGATGAAGCTTTCTTT.